This T cell receptor beta chain was recorded in a study of long-term antiretroviral therapy in people with HIV. The ends lost 7 bases at V and 7 bases at J; junction bases unmatched: 5. From germline, CDR1 is MNHEY and CDR2 SVGAGI. The CDR3 is made up of 13 amino acids. Survey level was the resolution at which the v3.0 immunoSEQ assay ran. Sequenced by immunoSEQ multiplex PCR; TCRdb stores in-frame clones only, minus some. The sample records 25,000 to 30,000 clones, 86% being singletons. V is TRBV6-5 and J is TRBJ2-2; TRBD1 aligns across 8 bases. The sample consisted of unsorted PBMCs, taken 0.8 years after starting antiretroviral therapy. The clonotype comes from a woman aged 25-40 years with HIV. CDR3 region: CASTPRGHGELFF. The CDR3 DNA is TGTGCCAGCACCCCCAGGGGGCACGGGGAGCTGTTTTTT.